This TCR beta chain comes out of a study of cytomegalovirus exposure and HLA in healthy donors (dated by TCRdb to about 2017). Study-wide context: According to an earlier analysis of several hundred of the donors, about 179 million T cells yielded roughly 100 million unique TCR beta sequences and about 300 Gb of sequence data. Approximately 300 gigabases of sequencing data and 70 million to 100 million unique TCR sequences were included in an early release covering about 700 HLA-typed donors. The genetic ancestry cluster associated with self-reported Caucasian donors included about 81% of the roughly 390 genotyped donors. The aim of the study was to test whether cataloging public T cell receptors could identify signatures of past pathogen exposure. The T cell repertoires of 666 subjects were profiled by immunosequencing and related to cytomegalovirus serostatus. Besides the first cohort of approximately 670 subjects, a separate validation cohort made up of 120 different subjects was used. To predict cytomegalovirus infection status, the study brought together high-throughput TCR immunosequencing, statistical association of individual TCRs with disease status, and machine learning. In a later analysis, previously published TCR beta repertoires from roughly 710 donors were re-analyzed and high-resolution HLA genotyping was added so that TCR occurrence patterns could be studied. Rather than drawing on any new phenotypic data, the later analysis identified candidate immune exposures from TCR beta sequences and the way those sequences occurred across donors. An earlier analysis of around 580 of the donors used high-throughput TCR beta sequencing to judge whether each TCR beta V gene segment behaved as functional or pseudogenic. Donor age, sex, ethnicity and CMV serostatus were compiled alongside the repertoire data. In a later genetic analysis, genome-wide SNP genotypes for about 55% of the roughly 700 donors were used, and that subset was treated as a discovery cohort. All discovery cohort repertoires had been generated on a single sequencing platform. HLA typing covered class I and class II loci at four-digit resolution. The number of donors typed differed by locus, with about 620-630 for A, B, C, DRB1 and DQB1, 522 for DQA1, 606 for DPA1, and 400 to 490 for DPB1. A few DR-DQ haplotypes were treated as single units for association and clustering because of strong linkage in the cohort. Among 398 genotyped donors of the cohort, an average of roughly 230,000 unique TCR beta nucleotide sequences was sequenced per donor, of which approximately 19% were non-productive.

Receptors were amplified or captured by the immunoSEQ multiplex PCR assay. A mixture of 60 forward primers for TCR Vbeta segments and 13 reverse primers for TCR Jbeta segments was used in the multiplex PCR. Amplification of the CDR3 region of rearranged TCR beta genes was performed with a multiplex PCR assay on genomic DNA. The Illumina HiSeq System was used to sequence the amplified TCR beta libraries as 87-base-pair reads. The original pipeline was this. A later analysis tallied roughly 80 million unique TCR beta chains across the 550 to 850 repertoires, and approximately 9.9 million of those chains were shared by two or more donors. Raw reads were error-corrected and collapsed into unique sequences with a nearest-neighbor algorithm that merged closely related sequences to remove PCR and sequencing errors. CDR3 sequences were aligned to IMGT reference sequences to assign V, D and J gene segments. For a sequence to be retained, a match of at least six nucleotides to both a V gene segment and a J gene segment was required. A rearrangement was called productive if the CDR3 had no stop codons and remained in frame with V and J, and every other rearrangement was called non-productive. Following IMGT convention, CDR3 was defined as the stretch from the second conserved V-encoded cysteine up to the conserved J-encoded phenylalanine. The earlier analysis of some 550 of the donors excluded any sequence lacking an unambiguous match to a single V gene segment. In an earlier analysis of about 590 of the donors, a V segment was called functional when productive rearrangements were above 56.7%, and segregating when the standard deviation between donors exceeded 5%. To diagnose cytomegalovirus status from the catalog of TCR beta chain sequences, a statistical classification framework was built. V and J gene assignment, in a later analysis, came from comparing TCR nucleotide sequences with IMGT/GENE-DB human TR gene sequences. Using the TCRdist pipeline, a later analysis assigned CDR3 sequences along with most-parsimonious VDJ recombination scenarios. A later analysis defined each TCR beta chain by its CDR3 amino acid sequence plus V-gene family, and excluded reads lacking a unique V-gene family. A later analysis removed 500 to 650 highly shared, low-generation-probability nucleotide sequences to deal with suspected cross-contamination and a sequencing artifact. In a later analysis, a clonal expansion index was calculated for each public chain from normalized within-repertoire ranks of inferred template counts. Generation probabilities in a later analysis came from a VDJ recombination model fitted to out-of-frame rearrangements, and those results were checked against IGoR. In a later analysis, TCR-TCR, TCR-HLA and TCR-CMV co-occurrence was scored with hypergeometric tests, and a repertoire-size bias correction was applied to TCR pairs. A later analysis estimated false discovery rates by permuting HLA or CMV assignments 20 times. In a later analysis, co-occurring TCRs were grouped using DBSCAN, and TCRdist sequence similarity was added for clustering within HLA-allele-positive subsets. Repertoires with fewer than 30,000 or more than 120,000 public chains, plus five repertoires with anomalous nucleotide sharing, were excluded from co-occurrence clustering. The source is immuneACCESS, and TCRdb retained only in-frame sequences with V and J called. Part of the clones is not carried over; for the studies checked, unresolved V genes explain less than half of this, and the remainder is unexplained. The V and J calls and clone size come from that table; D and trimming were worked out from the DNA. In this sample the table shows around 170,000 clones, roughly 78% of which occur a single time. The ten largest make up approximately 2% of the sample.

Study-wide conclusions, independent of this receptor: Several of the top co-occurrence clusters appeared to be linked to parvovirus B19, influenza, CMV and Epstein-Barr virus, according to a later analysis. In both the original and validation cohorts, the classifier was reported to diagnose cytomegalovirus status with high specificity and sensitivity. This cohort had only TCR beta chains sequenced, and the lack of alpha or paired-chain data limited which features could be detected. A group of highly shared sequence variants was considered likely to be a technical artifact of the sequencing pipeline. In an earlier analysis of approximately 600 of the donors, most TCR beta V segments were observed in productive rearrangements about 87% or about 30% of the time, broadly matching IMGT annotations. The study listed 150 to 200 TCR beta chains as associated with cytomegalovirus. When HLA alleles, especially DR and DQ, strongly co-occurred, attributing TCR associations to individual alleles was difficult. An association between a missense DCLRE1C variant and V-gene and J-gene trimming of TCR beta chains was found in a later genetic analysis and replicated in an independent cohort. Most TCR sequences were seen in very few donors, while some public TCRs were found in many individuals. In a later analysis, TCR association rates were found to vary across HLA loci, with the most associated TCRs seen for DRB1 alleles and the fewest for HLA-C alleles. A further reported finding was that TCR beta sequences accurately predicted the HLA-A and HLA-B alleles for most subjects in the first cohort. The earlier analysis of around 600 of the donors excluded around 17 rarely observed V segments, including chromosome 9 orphons, because counts were too low. Correlated functional status among segregating V segments might be attributable to linkage disequilibrium, but an unknown experimental factor could not be ruled out. Specific HLA alleles were associated with more than 15,000 TCR beta sequences at a false discovery rate of 0.05 in a later analysis. Compared with equally common non-associated chains, HLA-associated TCR beta chains in a later analysis were more clonally expanded and had lower generation probabilities. According to a later analysis, most CMV-associated TCR beta chains appeared to be HLA-restricted, and the HLA associations seemed to be driven largely by CMV exposure. CMV serostatus was the only immune exposure information available for the cohort. Some IMGT-functional V segments, including TRBV6-2 and TRBV6-3, could not be told apart with the 87-base-pair reads, so those segments were excluded. It was suggested by the authors that the approach could potentially be generalized to other disease states and immunological phenotypes. A few of the identified cytomegalovirus-associated TCR beta chains were confirmed in vitro to be specific for cytomegalovirus antigens. Roughly uniform sequencing depth across donors was assumed in presence/absence analyses, although this assumption may not hold. Because some donors lacked HLA typing at each locus, the association tests relied only on the typed subset. In a later genetic analysis, fewer N-insertions in productive TCRs were reported among donors in an Asian-associated ancestry cluster than the roughly 640-donor mean.

The cohort comprised around 690 healthy bone marrow donors. All cohort members were sampled while nominally healthy, although unrecorded immune exposures were likely present. The donor was CMV seronegative and was included in the group of over 300 seronegative cohort members. A peripheral blood sample was provided by each donor, and peripheral blood mononuclear cells were used for TCR beta sequencing. Genomic DNA was extracted from the blood cell samples with the Qiagen DNeasy Blood Extraction Kit. Germline trimming: 5 bases from V, 4 bases from J; junction bases outside gene matches: 9. The CDR3 runs 15 residues from the cysteine to the phenylalanine. Only CDR3 DNA remains: 45 bases, in frame from the first base. According to the germline V gene, CDR1 reads SGHVS and CDR2 reads FQNEAQ. As regards this clone: Which antigen it targets is not known. No base qualities exist here, and no much larger clone lies one base off it.

The specimen sequenced was PBMCs. The chain uses TRBV7-8 and TRBJ1-1; the central 8 bases match TRBD1. This TCR came from a woman under 40 in good health and CMV-seronegative. The nucleotide sequence reads as follows: TGTGCCAGCAGCGCACGACAGGGGAAGGTCACTGAAGCTTTCTTT. Its product reads: CASSARQGKVTEAFF. Reference TRBV7-8 and TRBJ1-1 genes cover what lies past the CDR3, so the full variable domain is GAGVSQSPRYKVAKRGQDVALRCDPISGHVSLFWYQQALGQGPEFLTYFQNEAQLDKSGLPSDRFFAERPEGSVSTLKIQRTQQEDSAVYLCASSARQGKVTEAFFGQGTRLTVV.